This TCR beta chain was sequenced for a study of T cell responses to AZD1222 COVID-19 vaccine listed by TCRdb under 2021. Some background on the complete study: TCR sequencing covered over 230 trial participants: about 210 given two doses of AZD1222 and approximately 26 given two doses of MenACWY control vaccine. Trial participants were enrolled into age subgroups of 18-55, 56-69 and 70-plus years, which contained roughly 150, 30 and 60 TCR-sequenced participants, respectively.

Per the publication, the time point label means: about 28 days (+/-7) after the second vaccine dose. AZD1222 recipients with second doses at about 4 weeks or about 12 weeks were pooled, because spike-specific TCR depth and breadth did not differ between schedules. Vaccinee samples came from UK trials COV001 and COV002, including a single-blind randomized controlled phase 2/3 trial of AZD1222 (ChAdOx1 nCoV-19) in healthy adults. Trial participant PBMC samples were collected at day 0 and day 28 after the second dose for TCRbeta chain sequencing. The CDR3 regions of human TCRbeta chains were analyzed by immunosequencing. In the paper's pipeline: Repertoire TCRs were checked for matches against a reference library of SARS-CoV-2-specific TCRs that had been generated using the MIRA antigen-specificity platform. Breadth was defined as the fraction of unique TCRs that were SARS-CoV-2-associated, and depth was defined as the fraction of total T cells that were SARS-CoV-2-associated. Using the MIRA data, every spike-specific TCR was mapped to the spike region that the TCR reacted to and assigned to either a CD4 or a CD8 class. Log10-transformed breadth and depth values were compared by one-way ANOVA with Sidak's multiple comparisons tests. Entries here come from immuneACCESS through TCRdb and include only in-frame sequences with V and J called. Some clones fail to appear in such tables; in the studies checked, an unresolved V gene covers under half of the shortfall, and the cause of the remainder is unknown. That table is the source of V, J and clone size, and D and trimming were worked out from the DNA. The sample has about 67,000 clones on record, about four fifths of them singletons. About 6% of the sample goes to the ten largest clones.

General study outcomes and caveats: The vaccine-associated CD4 TCRs covered the entire spike protein, and the dominant responses fell in regions 160-218 and 743-854. In the small 56-69-year group, the increase in depth fell short of significance, most likely because of low power. After two AZD1222 doses, both the breadth and the depth of spike-specific TCRs were significantly higher than at day 0 and than in MenACWY recipients. Reportedly, close to half of the unique spike-specific TCRs recognized epitopes lying outside the regions that are mutated in the B.1.351 and B.1.1.7 variants. Participants were mostly white British and included more females than males, and it was suggested by the authors that clonal diversity may have been underestimated. Because no samples from the day 14 peak response were available, repertoires could be characterized only after the peak T cell response. Conclusions about previously exposed vaccinees are limited because only 5 or 6 AZD1222 recipients were SARS-CoV-2 seropositive at baseline.

This clone appeared a few times. The antigen it recognizes is unknown. Per-base quality was not reported, and no clone a single base away is much larger than it. Sample: peripheral blood, taken 28 days after the second AZD1222 dose. The receptor's source is an adult who received the AZD1222 COVID-19 vaccine.

The CDR3 protein sequence reads: CASSLVSGRVSFGYTF. The sequenced DNA is TGTGCCAGCAGCTTAGTATCCGGGAGAGTTTCTTTTGGCTACACCTTC. Recombination connected TRBV7-8 to TRBJ1-2; the D gene is not confidently resolved. Trimming at the junction amounts to 1 base on V and 7 bases on J, and the germline ends lie 19 bases apart. In the germline V gene, CDR1 corresponds to SGHVS and CDR2 to FQNEAQ. From cysteine to phenylalanine, the CDR3 is 16 amino acids long. Just the 48-base CDR3 DNA is kept, in frame starting at base 1.